This T cell receptor (beta chain) was captured by sequencing in a study of T cell responses to AZD1222 COVID-19 vaccine. Only in-frame clones appear in the TCRdb table, and some are missing; sequencing was by immunoSEQ multiplex PCR. The sample consists of roughly 270,000 clones, approximately 94% of them appearing once. Germline assignment: CDR1 SGHNT and CDR2 YYREEE (reference sequence). This CDR3 is built from 17 residues. Trimming shortened V by 0 bases and J by 2 bases, and 16 bases separated the two germline ends. Second-dose intervals of approximately 4 or approximately 12 weeks were pooled. This chain connects TRBV5-4 to TRBJ2-3; D remains ambiguous. The sequences come from peripheral blood, collected 28 days after the second AZD1222 dose. The TCR comes from an adult who received the AZD1222 COVID-19 vaccine. The CDR3 sequence is CASSLEGFGAHTDTQYF. DNA for the CDR3: TGTGCCAGCAGCTTGGAAGGTTTCGGCGCACACACAGATACGCAGTATTTT.